Listed below are T cell receptor beta chains from one sample, sequenced in a study of Graves' ophthalmopathy and Graves' hyperthyroidism. A single record per CDR3 protein comes from TCRdb applying MiXCR to the multiplex PCR reads. This sample has a few hundred thousand distinct CDR3 sequences, with around 21% found just once. The specimen was peripheral blood. These receptors all stem from a woman between 18 and 30 years old with stable Graves' hyperthyroidism. Each CDR3 is given with its conserved first and last residue. A D gene is named only where the DNA matches it firmly. The size of a clone is reported for some rows only, either as once, few or many, or as a class for expanded clones.

TRBD1,TRBV2,many,TRBJ1-2,CATTTGARGYTF,TGTGCCACCACTACAGGGGCACGTGGCTACACCTTC
TRBD1,TRBV29-1,many,TRBJ1-2,CSVTGASGYTF,TGCAGCGTTACAGGGGCCTCTGGCTACACCTTC
NA,TRBV29-1,NA,TRBJ2-7,CSVQTVYDQYF,TGCAGCGTCCAGACGGTCTACGATCAGTACTTC
NA,TRBV12-3/TRBV12-4,few,TRBJ2-7,CASSFLAGTDYEQYF,TGTGCCAGCAGTTTCCTAGCTGGGACCGACTACGAGCAGTACTTC
TRBD1,TRBV6-1,many,TRBJ2-7,CASSADRGSEQYF,TGTGCCAGCAGTGCCGACAGGGGAAGCGAGCAGTACTTC
NA,TRBV20-1,NA,TRBJ2-5,CSAPRRKGQETHYF,TGCAGTGCTCCAAGGCGGAAGGGACAAGAGACCCATTACTTC
NA,TRBV6-5,many,TRBJ1-1,CASSFSRMSGNTEAFF,TGTGCCAGCAGTTTCTCAAGGATGTCGGGGAACACTGAAGCTTTCTTT
NA,TRBV29-1,many,TRBJ2-4,CSAETGGVGAGGRGNIKYF,TGCAGCGCAGAGACAGGGGGCGTTGGTGCGGGAGGGCGTGGAAACATTAAGTACTTC
NA,TRBV6-5,many,TRBJ2-4,CASSYSGAWDIQYF,TGTGCCAGCAGTTACTCCGGGGCCTGGGACATTCAGTACTTC
NA,TRBV19,many,TRBJ1-5,CASSIRGLNQPQHF,TGTGCCAGTAGTATCCGGGGCCTAAATCAGCCCCAGCATTTT
NA,TRBV6-5,NA,TRBJ1-5,CASSLASLSSNQPQHF,TGTGCCAGCAGTTTGGCTAGCCTCAGCAGCAATCAGCCCCAGCATTTT
TRBD2,TRBV24-1,NA,TRBJ2-5,CATSDSGLAGGEQETQYF,TGTGCCACCAGTGATTCCGGACTAGCGGGGGGCGAGCAAGAGACCCAGTACTTC
NA,TRBV6-2/TRBV6-3,many,TRBJ2-7,CASSPSGAGWGFAYEQYF,TGTGCCAGCAGCCCCTCAGGGGCGGGATGGGGTTTCGCCTACGAGCAGTACTTC
NA,TRBV11-3,many,TRBJ2-2,CASSLRRGDTGELFF,TGTGCCAGCAGCTTACGGAGAGGAGACACCGGGGAGCTGTTTTTT